The 24 T cell receptor beta chains presented below share a single source sample, sequenced in a study of blood T cell repertoires in COVID-19. Data came from immunoSEQ multiplex PCR; TCRdb stores just in-frame clones and leaves some out. The top ten clones hold 21% of a sample with 75,000 to 100,000 clones, 82% of them seen once. The material sequenced was peripheral blood. The receptor source for this set is a human donor in a cohort sampled during active COVID-19.

The gene calls are TRBV9 and TRBJ2-6; no definite D call. Trimming removed 0 bases from V and 0 bases from J, with 13 bases in between. The CDR3 covers 18 residues. In germline, CDR1 is SGDLS, CDR2 YYNGEE. CDR3 sequence reads: CASSVVGGFPSGANVLTF. DNA of the CDR3: TGTGCCAGCAGCGTAGTAGGCGGCTTCCCCTCTGGGGCCAACGTCCTGACTTTC.

This rearrangement joins TRBV28 to TRBJ1-2; 9 bases align to TRBD1. Germline V gives CDR1 MDHEN, CDR2 SYDVKM. The CDR3 has 15 amino acids. Losses at the gene ends were 6 bases for V and 2 bases for J; bases not matched to a gene: 7. CDR3 sequence reads: CASRDPGQGNYGYTF. CDR3 sequence (DNA): TGTGCCAGCAGGGATCCGGGACAGGGAAACTATGGCTACACCTTC.

The J gene is TRBJ1-4, the V gene TRBV2; D gene uncertain. This CDR3 has 15 amino acids. Per the germline V gene, CDR1 is SNHLY and CDR2 is FYNNEI. V lost 6 bases and J 7 bases, leaving 18 bases between the germline ends. The DNA for the CDR3 is TGTGCCAGCAGCGTTACAGTTGGCCGGGGTGAAAAACTGTTTTTT. Protein product: CASSVTVGRGEKLFF.

This chain uses TRBV4-1 with TRBJ2-2; the D gene is possibly TRBD2 (5 bases). V was pared by 7 bases and J by 2 bases, with 11 bases between. The CDR3 runs 14 residues. From germline, CDR1 is MGHRA and CDR2 YSYEKL. The CDR3, as DNA: TGCGCCAGCACATGGACTCCCAACACCGGGGAGCTGTTTTTT. The encoded protein is CASTWTPNTGELFF.

The chain uses TRBV5-5 and TRBJ2-7; 8 bases are shared with TRBD1. Per germline, CDR1 SGHKS and CDR2 YYEKEE (reference sequence). The V and J ends lost 1 base and 3 bases, in that order; junction bases with no gene match: 6. This CDR3 has 15 amino acids. The CDR3 DNA is TGTGCCAGCAGCTTGAGGACAGGGTTAAACTACGAGCAGTACTTC. This translates into CASSLRTGLNYEQYF.

The rearrangement joins TRBV5-1 to TRBJ2-3; D not resolved. Germline-derived CDR1 and CDR2 are SGHRS and YFSETQ. The CDR3 consists of 14 residues. V dropped 2 bases and J dropped 5 bases, with 12 bases sitting between them. In DNA form, the CDR3 reads TGCGCCAGCAGCTTAGCATTGGGCGTAGATACGCAGTATTTT. Translation gives CASSLALGVDTQYF.

This clone was observed once. The chain couples TRBV18 to TRBJ2-5; 12 bases match TRBD2. CDR3 length: 16 residues. Per germline, CDR1 KGHSH and CDR2 LQKENI. V shed 3 bases and J 4 bases; nucleotides not matched to a gene: 6. CDR3 sequence: CASSPRLAGEPETQYF. The CDR3 nucleotides read TGTGCCAGCTCACCCAGACTAGCGGGGGAACCAGAGACCCAGTACTTC.

The chain combines TRBV18 with TRBJ2-5, with D possibly TRBD1 on 6 matching bases. CDR3 length: 16 amino acids. The V gene lost 0 bases and the J gene lost 5 bases, with 16 bases spanning the gap. Germline V lookup: CDR1 KGHSH, CDR2 LQKENI. The CDR3 DNA sequence: TGTGCCAGCTCACCACCGAGAGGGGCAGGGGACGAGACCCAGTACTTC. It yields the protein CASSPPRGAGDETQYF.

This chain uses TRBV7-9 with TRBJ1-5; unclear D gene. The V end was cut by 1 base, the J end by 7 bases, with 5 bases between. Germline CDR1 reads SEHNR; CDR2 reads FQNEAQ (reference sequence). This CDR3 contains 12 residues. The DNA for the CDR3 is TGTGCCAGCAGCTTAGTGGGCCAGCCCCAGCATTTT. It specifies CASSLVGQPQHF.

V gene TRBV10-1 combines with J gene TRBJ1-2; 9 bases are shared with TRBD1. The CDR3 runs to 12 residues. J lost 7 bases, V lost 7 bases, and 4 bases had no gene match. Germline CDR1 is WNHNN and CDR2 is SYGVQD (reference sequence). CDR3 coding DNA: TGCGCCAGCAAGGGACAGGGAGTTGGCTACACCTTC. It codes for CASKGQGVGYTF.

The J gene is TRBJ1-5, the V gene TRBV23-1, with TRBD1 as a possible D gene (5 bases). TRBV23-1 falls under the ORF class, with uncertain function. The V and J ends lost 6 bases and 0 bases respectively, with 18 bases between them. The CDR3 length is 17 residues. CDR3 bases: TGCGCCAGCAGGCAGGGTCTTAACCCGCATAGCAATCAGCCCCAGCATTTT. It specifies CASRQGLNPHSNQPQHF.

This chain joins TRBV13 and TRBJ2-2; D is possibly TRBD2 (7 bases). The CDR3 totals 18 residues. Trimming took 5 bases from V and 7 from J, leaving 26 bases between them. The V gene's germline CDR1 is PRHDT and CDR2 FYEKMQ (reference sequence). The CDR3 here is CASSPTPRGGVSDGELFF. In DNA, the CDR3 is TGTGCCAGCAGCCCTACCCCTAGGGGGGGTGTGAGTGACGGGGAGCTGTTTTTT. The full variable domain, its missing parts supplied by reference TRBV13 and TRBJ2-2, is AAGVIQSPRHLIKEKRETATLKCYPIPRHDTVYWYQQGPGQDPQFLISFYEKMQSDKGSIPDRFSAQQFSDYHSELNMSSLELGDSALYFCASSPTPRGGVSDGELFFGEGSRLTVL.

In its sample, this clone was seen once. The chain has TRBV5-1 and TRBJ2-7; D perhaps matches TRBD1 (5 bases). Germline CDR1 SGHRS, CDR2 YFSETQ. V was shortened by 0 bases and J by 4 bases, with 5 bases between the two germline ends. The CDR3 spans 12 residues. CDR3 sequence reads: CASSLEGYEQYF. In DNA form, the CDR3 reads TGCGCCAGCAGCTTGGAGGGGTACGAGCAGTACTTC.

The gene calls are TRBV12-3 or TRBV12-4 and TRBJ1-1, with 11 bases matching TRBD1. The length of the CDR3 is 13 residues. V lost 7 bases to trimming and J lost 10 bases; unmatched junction nucleotides: 8. The CDR3 here is CASKLGQGVGAFF. The CDR3 nucleotides read TGTGCCAGCAAGTTGGGACAGGGGGTAGGAGCTTTCTTT.

This clone was counted once. The rearrangement uses TRBV27 and TRBJ2-5; D call uncertain. The CDR3 is made up of 13 amino acids. Trimming pared 0 bases from V and 1 base from J, leaving 3 bases between. Germline CDR1 MNHEY, CDR2 SMNVEV (reference sequence). CDR3 region: CASSLSAQETQYF. The CDR3 DNA is TGTGCCAGCAGTTTATCGGCCCAAGAGACCCAGTACTTC.

The chain carries TRBV19 and TRBJ2-1; 7 bases match TRBD1. The germline V gene encodes CDR1 LNHDA and CDR2 SQIVND (reference sequence). The CDR3 runs 11 residues. The junction had 7 bases not matched to a gene; V was cut back by 9 bases and J by 11 bases. CDR3 DNA sequence: TGTGCCAGCAGAACAGGGGACCAGCAGTTCTTC. As protein: CASRTGDQQFF.

This chain joins TRBV28 and TRBJ1-2; D may be TRBD1 (5 bases). Germline V gene data show CDR1 as MDHEN and CDR2 as SYDVKM. This CDR3 contains 14 residues. V was clipped by 4 bases and J by 4 bases, with 13 bases between them. The CDR3 region is CASSSRGVRYGYTF. CDR3 bases: TGTGCCAGCAGTTCACGGGGGGTGCGCTATGGCTACACCTTC.

This sequence joins TRBV29-1 and TRBJ2-1; 7 nucleotides agree with TRBD1. The CDR3 is 14 amino acids. Germline V lookup: CDR1 SQVTM, CDR2 ANQGSEA. Losses at the gene ends were 7 bases for V and 9 bases for J; bases not matched to a gene: 15. The CDR3 spells CSARRDSARGEQFF. As DNA, the CDR3 is TGCAGCGCCCGCCGGGACAGTGCACGGGGTGAGCAGTTCTTC.

This clone came up a few times. The chain employs TRBV5-1 and TRBJ2-1; a weak D match, TRBD2 (6 bases). This CDR3 spans 16 amino acids. V lost 4 bases to trimming and J lost 0 bases, with 14 bases between them. Germline CDR1 reads SGHRS; CDR2 reads YFSETQ. CDR3: CASSRILATSYNEQFF. The CDR3 DNA reads TGCGCCAGCAGCCGGATTCTAGCGACCTCCTACAATGAGCAGTTCTTC.

The gene calls are TRBV14 and TRBJ2-5; 8 positions match TRBD1. CDR3 length: 17 amino acids. Trimming took 4 bases from V and 3 from J; bases not matched to a gene: 13. CDR1 and CDR2 (germline): SGHDN, FVKESK. The DNA of the CDR3 is TGTGCCAGCAGCCGATACTCCGGGACAGGAACCAAAGAGACCCAGTACTTC. Translated, it gives CASSRYSGTGTKETQYF. Full variable domain (remainder filled in from reference TRBV14 and TRBJ2-5): EAGVTQFPSHSVIEKGQTVTLRCDPISGHDNLYWYRRVMGKEIKFLLHFVKESKQDESGMPNNRFLAERTGGTYSTLKVQPAELEDSGVYFCASSRYSGTGTKETQYFGPGTRLLVL.

The chain carries TRBV5-8 and TRBJ2-5; D is unresolved. CDR1 SGHTS and CDR2 YDEGEE come from the germline V gene. V dropped 4 bases and J dropped 5 bases, with 15 bases sitting between them. The CDR3 covers 14 residues. CDR3 in amino acids: CASSPTDNPETQYF. The CDR3 DNA reads TGTGCCAGCAGCCCTACCGACAACCCGGAGACCCAGTACTTC.

The chain carries TRBV14 and TRBJ2-2; 12 bases are shared with TRBD2. V dropped 3 bases and J dropped 4; count of bases not matched to a gene: 12. The CDR3 totals 19 residues. Germline assignment: CDR1 SGHDN and CDR2 FVKESK. The CDR3 spells CASSHLGLAGPRGTGELFF. CDR3 nucleotide sequence: TGTGCCAGCAGCCATCTGGGACTAGCGGGCCCTAGGGGCACCGGGGAGCTGTTTTTT.

The chain carries TRBV24-1 and TRBJ1-1; 8 bases map to TRBD1. The CDR3 has 11 residues. CDR1 is KGHDR, CDR2 SFDVKD, per germline. The trim removed 8 bases at V and 9 bases at J, leaving 4 bases unmatched. The CDR3 loop reads CATTDRGKAFF. As DNA, the CDR3 is TGTGCCACCACCGACAGGGGCAAAGCTTTCTTT.

The genes are TRBV30 and TRBJ2-2, with TRBD2 matching 12 bases. The CDR3 loop spans 15 amino acids. Germline V lookup: CDR1 GTSNPN, CDR2 SVGIG (reference sequence). With V trimmed by 7 bases and J by 7 bases, 10 bases remained unmatched. The CDR3 spells CASTKPGLAGGELFF. The CDR3 nucleotides are TGTGCCTCAACGAAACCGGGACTAGCGGGCGGGGAGCTGTTTTTT.